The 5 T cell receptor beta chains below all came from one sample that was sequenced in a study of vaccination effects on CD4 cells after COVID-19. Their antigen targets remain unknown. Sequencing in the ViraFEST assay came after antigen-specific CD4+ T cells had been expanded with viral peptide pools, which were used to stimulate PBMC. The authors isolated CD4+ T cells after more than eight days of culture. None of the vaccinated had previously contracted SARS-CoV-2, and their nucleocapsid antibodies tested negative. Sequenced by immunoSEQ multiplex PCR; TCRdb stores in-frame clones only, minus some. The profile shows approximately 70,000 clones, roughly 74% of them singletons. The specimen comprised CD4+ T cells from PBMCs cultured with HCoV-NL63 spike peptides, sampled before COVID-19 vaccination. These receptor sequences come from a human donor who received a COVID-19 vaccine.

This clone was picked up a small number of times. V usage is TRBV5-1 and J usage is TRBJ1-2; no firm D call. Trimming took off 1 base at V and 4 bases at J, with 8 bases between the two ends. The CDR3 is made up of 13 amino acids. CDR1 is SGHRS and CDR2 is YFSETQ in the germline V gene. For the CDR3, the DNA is TGCGCCAGCAGCTTGTCGGCAGGCTATGGCTACACCTTC. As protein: CASSLSAGYGYTF.

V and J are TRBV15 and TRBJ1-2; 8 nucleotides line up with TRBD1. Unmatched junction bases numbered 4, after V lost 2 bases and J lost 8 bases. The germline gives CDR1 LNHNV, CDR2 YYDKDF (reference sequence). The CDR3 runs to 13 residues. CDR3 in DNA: TGTGCCACCAGCAGACAGGGGGCATCCGGCTACACCTTC. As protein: CATSRQGASGYTF. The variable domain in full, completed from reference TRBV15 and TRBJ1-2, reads DAMVIQNPRYQVTQFGKPVTLSCSQTLNHNVMYWYQQKSSQAPKLLFHYYDKDFNNEADTPDNFQSRRPNTSFCFLDIRSPGLGDTAMYLCATSRQGASGYTFGSGTRLTVV.

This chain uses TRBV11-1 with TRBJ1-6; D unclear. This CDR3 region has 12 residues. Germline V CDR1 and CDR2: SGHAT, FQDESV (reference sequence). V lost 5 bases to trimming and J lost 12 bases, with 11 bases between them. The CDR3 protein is CASSAIREPLHF. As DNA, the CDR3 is TGTGCCAGCAGCGCTATACGAGAACCCCTCCACTTT.

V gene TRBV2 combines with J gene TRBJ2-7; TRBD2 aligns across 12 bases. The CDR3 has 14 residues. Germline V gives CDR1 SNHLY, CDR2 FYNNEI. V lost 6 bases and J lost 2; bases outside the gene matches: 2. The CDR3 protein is CASSRLAGAYEQYV. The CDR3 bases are TGTGCCAGCAGCAGACTAGCGGGGGCCTACGAGCAGTACGTC.

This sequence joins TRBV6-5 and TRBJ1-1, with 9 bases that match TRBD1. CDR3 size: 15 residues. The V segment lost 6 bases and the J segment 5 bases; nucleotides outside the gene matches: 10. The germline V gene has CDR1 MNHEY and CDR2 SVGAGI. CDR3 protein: CASREDRGTHTEAFF. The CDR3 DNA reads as TGTGCCAGCAGAGAGGACAGGGGAACACATACTGAAGCTTTCTTT.